Listed here are 13 T cell receptor beta chains from one sample, sequenced in a study of OX40 agonist ivuxolimab in advanced cancers. Clones were read by immunoSEQ multiplex PCR, and TCRdb kept only the in-frame ones, dropping some. The sample comprises around 100,000 clones, about 91% of which are singletons, and approximately 0.58% rests with the top ten. Sequenced here: CD4+ or CD8+ T cells sorted from blood, sampled in a trial of the OX40 agonist ivuxolimab. These receptors came from an adult with an advanced solid tumor such as melanoma, head and neck, liver or kidney cancer.

This chain links TRBV7-2 with TRBJ2-1; weak D call: TRBD1 (6 bases). Germline CDR1 reads SGHTA; CDR2 reads FQGNSA. The CDR3 is 15 amino acids. The V and J ends lost 6 bases and 2 bases respectively, with 14 bases between them. The CDR3 loop reads CASSHRQDPYNEQFF. The CDR3 DNA follows: TGTGCCAGCAGTCATAGACAGGATCCCTACAATGAGCAGTTCTTC.

This chain uses TRBV7-8 with TRBJ2-1; TRBD2 is a possible D gene (5 bases). V lost 5 bases and J 6 bases, leaving 17 bases between the germline ends. The V gene's germline CDR1 is SGHVS and CDR2 FQNEAQ. The CDR3 sequence is 15 residues long. This chain's CDR3 is CASSVVRVSGNEQFF. CDR3 bases: TGTGCCAGCAGCGTGGTGCGGGTCTCTGGCAATGAGCAGTTCTTC. The variable domain in full, completed from reference TRBV7-8 and TRBJ2-1, reads GAGVSQSPRYKVAKRGQDVALRCDPISGHVSLFWYQQALGQGPEFLTYFQNEAQLDKSGLPSDRFFAERPEGSVSTLKIQRTQQEDSAVYLCASSVVRVSGNEQFFGPGTRLTVL.

The rearrangement links TRBV6-1 to TRBJ2-2; D is ambiguous. CDR3 length equals 15 residues. The V end lost 2 bases, the J end lost 1 base, and 8 bases lay between the germline ends. Germline CDR1 reads MNHNS; CDR2 reads SASEGT. In DNA form, the CDR3 reads TGTGCCAGCAGTGAAACTGCAGGGAACACCGGGGAGCTGTTTTTT. Translated: CASSETAGNTGELFF.

This sequence joins TRBV4-1 and TRBJ2-1, with 7 positions matching TRBD1. CDR3 length equals 15 residues. The germline gives CDR1 MGHRA, CDR2 YSYEKL. V gave up 3 bases and J gave up 4 bases; unmatched junction bases: 6. The CDR3 DNA is TGCGCCAGCAGCCACTCGATGACAGGGTACAATGAGCAGTTCTTC. Translation gives CASSHSMTGYNEQFF.

The gene calls are TRBV4-2 and TRBJ2-1; TRBD2 agrees at 7 bases. CDR3 length: 16 amino acids. Trimming removed 6 bases from V and 5 bases from J; junction bases left unmatched: 13. Per germline, CDR1 LGHNA and CDR2 YNFKEQ. The CDR3 loop is CASRPILARGHNEQFF. DNA for the CDR3: TGTGCCAGCAGGCCCATACTAGCGAGAGGACACAATGAGCAGTTCTTC.

This chain links TRBV5-4 with TRBJ1-1; D is possibly TRBD1 (6 bases). The CDR3 is 12 residues long. Deletions cut 4 bases from V and 8 bases from J, with 12 bases between. From germline, CDR1 is SGHNT and CDR2 YYREEE (reference sequence). CDR3 nucleotides: TGTGCCAGCAGCCCGTACAGGGAGGAAGCTTTCTTT. Protein sequence: CASSPYREEAFF.

V and J are TRBV7-6 and TRBJ2-7, with D possibly TRBD2 on 6 matching bases. The CDR3 has 15 amino acids. CDR1 is SGHVS and CDR2 is FNYEAQ in the germline V gene. With 1 base removed from V and 2 bases from J, the gap between germline ends came to 12 bases. CDR3 region: CASSLGSGSAYEQYF. CDR3 DNA sequence: TGTGCCAGCAGCTTAGGTAGCGGTTCTGCCTACGAGCAGTACTTC.

The rearrangement uses TRBV19 and TRBJ2-5, with a weak D call TRBD1 (6 bases). Between the trimmed V and J ends, which lost 5 bases and 4 bases, there was a span of 14 bases. Germline V gives CDR1 LNHDA, CDR2 SQIVND (reference sequence). The CDR3 contains 14 residues. In nucleotides, the CDR3 is TGTGCCAGTAGTCGGCGGCAGGGGCGAGAGACCCAGTACTTC. Protein product: CASSRRQGRETQYF. Full variable domain (rest looked up from reference TRBV19 and TRBJ2-5): DGGITQSPKYLFRKEGQNVTLSCEQNLNHDAMYWYRQDPGQGLRLIYYSQIVNDFQKGDIAEGYSVSREKKESFPLTVTSAQKNPTAFYLCASSRRQGRETQYFGPGTRLLVL.

The chain links TRBV15 to TRBJ2-2, with TRBD2 as a possible D gene (7 bases). Deletions cut 3 bases from V and 7 bases from J, with 18 bases between. This CDR3 is 16 amino acids long. Germline loops: CDR1 LNHNV, CDR2 YYDKDF (reference sequence). Here the CDR3 DNA reads TGTGCCACCAGCAGGGGCTGGGGGGGCCGATACGGGGAGCTGTTTTTT. It encodes CATSRGWGGRYGELFF.

This clone has a single count. The rearrangement uses TRBV28 and TRBJ1-5; tentatively, D is TRBD1 (5 bases). CDR3 length equals 14 residues. From germline, CDR1 is MDHEN and CDR2 SYDVKM. Trimming removed 4 bases at V and 4 bases at J, with 11 bases between. Here the CDR3 DNA reads TGTGCCAGCAGTTCTCCGACAGCTAATCAGCCCCAGCATTTT. Its protein is CASSSPTANQPQHF.

This clone was recorded a few times. The chain carries TRBV28 and TRBJ2-3; D possibly corresponds to TRBD2 (6 bases). V was trimmed by 8 bases and J by 11 bases, leaving 17 bases between them. The germline gives CDR1 MDHEN, CDR2 SYDVKM. This CDR3 spans 12 amino acids. Written as DNA, the CDR3 is TGTGCCAGCGCCCCTCGGGAGTTGATGCAGTATTTT. Protein: CASAPRELMQYF.

The chain recombines TRBV6-1 with TRBJ1-5; 8 bases align to TRBD1. There are 14 residues in the CDR3. Trimming took 8 bases from V and 8 from J; bases not matched to a gene: 11. Germline V gene sequence: CDR1 MNHNS, CDR2 SASEGT. The CDR3 coding sequence is TGTGCCAGCCAGGGGGCACTGCCGGTGGAGCCCCAGCATTTT. Protein sequence: CASQGALPVEPQHF.

The rearrangement links TRBV2 to TRBJ1-5; TRBD1 might be the D (6 bases). CDR1 is SNHLY, CDR2 FYNNEI, per germline. The CDR3 loop spans 15 amino acids. V was pared by 9 bases and J by 4 bases, with 19 bases between. In nucleotides, the CDR3 is TGTGCCAGTTCCCGGGACATTATGACTAATCAGCCCCAGCATTTT. Its protein product is CASSRDIMTNQPQHF. Variable domain in full (rest from reference TRBV2 and TRBJ1-5): EPEVTQTPSHQVTQMGQEVILRCVPISNHLYFYWYRQILGQKVEFLVSFYNNEISEKSEIFDDQFSVERPDGSNFTLKIRSTKLEDSAMYFCASSRDIMTNQPQHFGDGTRLSIL.